Shown below are 24 T cell receptor beta chains from a single sample sequenced in a study of OX40 agonist ivuxolimab in advanced cancers. Using immunoSEQ multiplex PCR, the repertoire was profiled, and TCRdb retains in-frame clones only, with some absent. The sample includes 45,000 or so clones, 82% of them seen just once. The source material was CD4+ or CD8+ T cells sorted from blood, sampled in a trial of the OX40 agonist ivuxolimab. Receptor source: an adult with an advanced solid tumor such as melanoma, head and neck, liver or kidney cancer.

The gene calls are TRBV5-4 and TRBJ2-7; TRBD1 aligns across 7 bases. CDR1 is SGHNT and CDR2 is YYREEE in the germline V gene (reference sequence). The CDR3 totals 15 residues. With 4 bases clipped from V and 6 bases from J, the junction kept 13 bases outside the gene matches. CDR3 bases: TGTGCCAGCAGCCCGCCAGTGACAGGGAAGGGCGAGCAGTACTTC. It translates to CASSPPVTGKGEQYF. Full variable domain (remainder filled in from reference TRBV5-4 and TRBJ2-7): ETGVTQSPTHLIKTRGQQVTLRCSSQSGHNTVSWYQQALGQGPQFIFQYYREEENGRGNFPPRFSGLQFPNYSSELNVNALELDDSALYLCASSPPVTGKGEQYFGPGTRLTVT.

V usage is TRBV6-6 and J usage is TRBJ2-1; D may correspond to TRBD1 or TRBD2 (6 bases each). Deletions cut 2 bases from V and 0 bases from J, with 8 bases between. This CDR3 contains 15 residues. Germline V gene sequence: CDR1 MNHNY, CDR2 SVGAGI (reference sequence). CDR3 DNA: TGTGCCAGCAGTTACGAGGGGGGCTCCTACAATGAGCAGTTCTTC. This translates into CASSYEGGSYNEQFF.

This chain's CDR3 is CASSYQGGTEAFF. CDR3 sequence (DNA): TGTGCCAGCAGTTACCAGGGCGGCACTGAAGCTTTCTTT. The rearrangement uses TRBV6-6 and TRBJ1-1; TRBD1 might be the D (5 bases). Germline V gives CDR1 MNHNY, CDR2 SVGAGI (reference sequence). The CDR3 runs 13 residues. Trimming removed 2 bases at V and 4 bases at J, with 8 bases between.

The chain links TRBV19 to TRBJ1-5; D remains ambiguous. The CDR3 runs 13 residues. Trimming removed 7 bases at V and 7 bases at J, with 14 bases between. Germline-derived CDR1 and CDR2 are LNHDA and SQIVND (reference sequence). CDR3 region: CASTEQLEQPQHF. CDR3 DNA sequence: TGTGCCAGTACGGAACAGTTGGAGCAGCCCCAGCATTTT.

This chain joins TRBV6-6 and TRBJ2-1; 7 bases agree with TRBD2. This CDR3 is built from 16 residues. From germline, CDR1 is MNHNY and CDR2 SVGAGI (reference sequence). V was pared by 6 bases and J by 5 bases, with 13 bases of the junction left unmatched. The DNA of the CDR3 is TGTGCCAGCAGCCACCAACAGCGGGAAGGGGACAATGAGCAGTTCTTC. Translating gives CASSHQQREGDNEQFF.

This clone was detected a few times. The J gene is TRBJ1-5, the V gene TRBV30; D is perhaps TRBD1 (6 bases). V was pared by 2 bases and J by 7 bases, with 12 bases between. Germline V CDR1 and CDR2: GTSNPN, SVGIG (reference sequence). The CDR3 runs to 13 residues. Written as DNA, the CDR3 is TGTGCCTGGAGTCAGAGGGGGGACCAGCCCCAGCATTTT. The encoded protein is CAWSQRGDQPQHF.

The chain has TRBV18 and TRBJ1-3; D uncertain. V lost 2 bases and J 0 bases, leaving 11 bases between the germline ends. This CDR3 is built from 16 residues. Germline loops: CDR1 KGHSH, CDR2 LQKENI. The DNA of the CDR3 is TGTGCCAGCTCACCAGTTCTGGACTTCTCTGGAAACACCATATATTTT. Translation: CASSPVLDFSGNTIYF.

In this sample, this clone turned up a few times. V usage is TRBV5-4 and J usage is TRBJ2-7, with TRBD1 matching 9 bases. Trimming cost V 5 bases and J 3 bases; bases outside gene matches: 6. The CDR3 is 14 residues long. Germline loops: CDR1 SGHNT, CDR2 YYREEE (reference sequence). The CDR3 is CASRPDRGDYEQYF. The CDR3 DNA reads TGTGCCAGCAGACCGGACAGGGGAGACTACGAGCAGTACTTC. The full variable domain, its missing parts supplied by reference TRBV5-4 and TRBJ2-7, is ETGVTQSPTHLIKTRGQQVTLRCSSQSGHNTVSWYQQALGQGPQFIFQYYREEENGRGNFPPRFSGLQFPNYSSELNVNALELDDSALYLCASRPDRGDYEQYFGPGTRLTVT.

The rearrangement uses TRBV5-1 and TRBJ2-7, with D possibly matching TRBD2 (5 bases). CDR3 size: 14 residues. Germline CDR1 and CDR2: SGHRS and YFSETQ. Trimming shortened V by 0 bases and J by 2 bases, and 9 bases separated the two germline ends. CDR3 sequence reads: CASSLGTVAYEQYF. CDR3 nucleotide sequence: TGCGCCAGCAGCTTGGGGACTGTAGCCTACGAGCAGTACTTC.

The genes are TRBV6-6 and TRBJ1-3; 9 bases fit TRBD1. Trimming removed 5 bases from V and 2 bases from J; junction bases left unmatched: 7. The V gene's germline CDR1 is MNHNY and CDR2 SVGAGI (reference sequence). The CDR3 runs to 16 residues. For the CDR3, the DNA is TGTGCCAGCAGTCACCAGGACAGGGGCGCTGGAAACACCATATATTTT. This codes for CASSHQDRGAGNTIYF.

The chain carries TRBV28 and TRBJ1-5; unclear D gene. The CDR3 runs to 15 residues. Germline loops: CDR1 MDHEN, CDR2 SYDVKM. V was cut by 6 bases and J by 4 bases, with 16 bases left in between. CDR3 residues: CASSPGHQINQPQHF. In DNA form, the CDR3 reads TGTGCCAGCAGCCCGGGCCATCAGATTAATCAGCCCCAGCATTTT.

This clone has a handful of counts. The gene calls are TRBV6-4 and TRBJ2-1; TRBD1 is a possible D gene (5 bases). The V and J ends lost 4 bases and 7 bases respectively, with 14 bases between them. Germline V gene lookup returns CDR1 MRHNA and CDR2 SNTAGT. The length of the CDR3 is 14 residues. CDR3 region: CASSAITGVNEQFF. For the CDR3, the DNA is TGTGCCAGCAGTGCTATCACAGGCGTAAATGAGCAGTTCTTC.

This clone was seen only once. V and J are TRBV27 and TRBJ2-2; TRBD1 might be the D (5 bases). The germline CDR1 and CDR2 sequences are MNHEY and SMNVEV (reference sequence). The ends were cut back, 3 bases at V and 2 bases at J, with 16 bases in the middle. The CDR3 has 17 residues. CDR3 DNA: TGTGCCAGCAGTTTCCAGGGCCGCGTGCCCAACACCGGGGAGCTGTTTTTT. Encoded protein: CASSFQGRVPNTGELFF.

The J gene is TRBJ2-2, the V gene TRBV18, with no clear D. CDR1 and CDR2 from the germline V gene are KGHSH and LQKENI. This CDR3 has 12 amino acids. V dropped 2 bases and J dropped 6 bases, with 4 bases sitting between them. This CDR3 reads CASSPGAGELFF. Written as DNA, the CDR3 is TGTGCCAGCTCACCAGGGGCCGGGGAGCTGTTTTTT.

The V and J genes are TRBV19 and TRBJ2-5; D is uncertain. Per the germline V gene, CDR1 is LNHDA and CDR2 is SQIVND (reference sequence). The V and J ends lost 1 base and 5 bases respectively, with 8 bases between them. CDR3 size: 13 residues. The CDR3 nucleotides read TGTGCCAGTAGTATAGGGCCGTTTGAGACCCAGTACTTC. Its protein product is CASSIGPFETQYF.

V usage is TRBV5-1 and J usage is TRBJ1-5; the D is unclear. The CDR3 spans 12 residues. Trimming stripped 0 bases from V and 10 bases from J, with 8 bases between. CDR1 is SGHRS, CDR2 YFSETQ, per germline. The CDR3 protein is CASSLDEGPQHF. As DNA, the CDR3 is TGCGCCAGCAGCTTGGATGAGGGACCCCAGCATTTT.

The chain recombines TRBV19 with TRBJ1-6; D is perhaps TRBD1 (6 bases). CDR1 is LNHDA, CDR2 SQIVND, per germline (reference sequence). The CDR3 is made up of 14 amino acids. The germline V and J ends were trimmed by 8 bases and 7 bases, with 15 bases remaining between them. The CDR3 DNA reads TGTGCCAGTCACCGGGACACAGGGAATTCACCCCTCCACTTT. As protein: CASHRDTGNSPLHF.

The CDR3 DNA sequence: TGTGCCAGCAGTTACACTGACTTCTACGAGCAGTACTTC. Translation: CASSYTDFYEQYF. This rearrangement joins TRBV6-6 to TRBJ2-7; the D is unclear. CDR1 is MNHNY and CDR2 is SVGAGI in the germline V gene (reference sequence). The V end lost 2 bases, the J end lost 3 bases, and 8 bases lay between the germline ends. The CDR3 has 13 residues.

The chain uses TRBV30 and TRBJ2-3; D gene uncertain. Between the trimmed V and J ends, which lost 2 bases and 0 bases, there was a span of 9 bases. This CDR3 is 14 amino acids long. Germline-derived CDR1 and CDR2 are GTSNPN and SVGIG (reference sequence). CDR3 DNA sequence: TGTGCCTGGAGTACTCGAGGTAGCACAGATACGCAGTATTTT. It codes for CAWSTRGSTDTQYF.

The chain is built from TRBV6-5 and TRBJ2-1, with D maybe TRBD2 (6 bases). The CDR3 sequence is 13 residues long. V dropped 7 bases and J dropped 7 bases, with 14 bases sitting between them. Per the germline V gene, CDR1 is MNHEY and CDR2 is SVGAGI. DNA of the CDR3: TGTGCCAGCACCACGGGGGTGGTTAATGAGCAGTTCTTC. This sequence encodes CASTTGVVNEQFF.

The rearrangement links TRBV7-2 to TRBJ2-5, with TRBD2 matching 8 bases. The V gene's germline CDR1 is SGHTA and CDR2 FQGNSA. There are 13 residues in the CDR3. V lost 5 bases to trimming and J lost 5 bases; unmatched junction nucleotides: 4. Here the CDR3 DNA reads TGTGCCAGCAGCCGGGGGGGAACGGAGACCCAGTACTTC. Translation: CASSRGGTETQYF.

The J gene is TRBJ1-6, the V gene TRBV2; D uncertain. Trimming removed 5 bases at V and 6 bases at J, with 5 bases between. This CDR3 spans 12 amino acids. Germline lookup yields CDR1 SNHLY and CDR2 FYNNEI. The CDR3 DNA reads TGTGCCAGCAGTTTCAGTAATTCACCCCTCCACTTT. The encoded protein is CASSFSNSPLHF. Using reference TRBV2 and TRBJ1-6 for the parts outside the CDR3, the full variable domain is EPEVTQTPSHQVTQMGQEVILRCVPISNHLYFYWYRQILGQKVEFLVSFYNNEISEKSEIFDDQFSVERPDGSNFTLKIRSTKLEDSAMYFCASSFSNSPLHFGNGTRLTVT.

The gene calls are TRBV15 and TRBJ2-1, with D unclear. Trimming shortened V by 3 bases and J by 10 bases, and 10 bases separated the two germline ends. Germline V gives CDR1 LNHNV, CDR2 YYDKDF (reference sequence). This CDR3 contains 12 residues. CDR3 region: CATSSQVGEQFF. DNA for the CDR3: TGTGCCACCAGCAGTCAGGTAGGAGAGCAGTTCTTC.

This clone is categorized as medium-sized. The chain couples TRBV11-2 to TRBJ1-1; 11 bases align to TRBD1. The CDR3 is 15 residues long. The V segment lost 6 bases and the J segment 1 base; nucleotides outside the gene matches: 4. CDR1 and CDR2 (germline): SGHAT, FQNNGV. The CDR3 reads CASRKGQGGNTEAFF. The CDR3 nucleotides read TGTGCCAGCAGAAAGGGACAGGGGGGGAACACTGAAGCTTTCTTT.